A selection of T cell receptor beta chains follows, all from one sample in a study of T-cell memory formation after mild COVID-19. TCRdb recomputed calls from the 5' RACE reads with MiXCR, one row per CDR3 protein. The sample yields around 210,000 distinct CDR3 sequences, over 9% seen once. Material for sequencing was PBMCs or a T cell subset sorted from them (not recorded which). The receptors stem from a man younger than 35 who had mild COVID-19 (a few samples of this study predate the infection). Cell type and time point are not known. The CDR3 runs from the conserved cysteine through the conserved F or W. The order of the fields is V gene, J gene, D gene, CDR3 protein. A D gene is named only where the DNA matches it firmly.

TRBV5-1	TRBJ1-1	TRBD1	CASKRDSNTEAFF
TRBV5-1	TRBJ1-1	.	CASTAYGGLNTEAFF
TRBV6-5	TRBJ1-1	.	CASSPHTLNTEAFF
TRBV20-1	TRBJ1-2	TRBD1	CSAGSRTGLGYTF
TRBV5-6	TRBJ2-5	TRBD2	CASSLREGSGSETQYF
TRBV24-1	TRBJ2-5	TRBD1	CATSDTRGLVGETQYF
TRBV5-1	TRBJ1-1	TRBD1	CASKNGQVVTEAFF
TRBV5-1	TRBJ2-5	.	CASSLAANSQETQYF
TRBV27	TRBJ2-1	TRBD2	CASSRPPGGLSYNEQFF
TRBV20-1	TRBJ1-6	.	CSAAQVAGSSPLHF
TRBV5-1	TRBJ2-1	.	CASSLAGLAYEQFF
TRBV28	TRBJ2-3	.	CASSLQISTDTQYF
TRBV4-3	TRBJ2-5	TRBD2	CASSQELAGGRETQYF
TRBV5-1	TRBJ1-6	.	CASSLGRGDNSPLHF
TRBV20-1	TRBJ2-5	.	CSATQGFWETQYF
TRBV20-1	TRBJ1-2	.	CSARVPVGGGVGYTF
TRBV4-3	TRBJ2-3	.	CASSSGTSTDTQYF
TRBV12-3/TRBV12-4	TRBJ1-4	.	CASSPRAENEKLFF
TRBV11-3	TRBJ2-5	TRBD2	CASSPGLAGGETQYF
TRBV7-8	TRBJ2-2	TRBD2	CASSLRGGITGELFF
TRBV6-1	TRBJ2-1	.	CASSDTTVFRDEQFF
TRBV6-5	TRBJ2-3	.	CASRRGGSTDTQYF
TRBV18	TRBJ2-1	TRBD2	CASSPRLAGGRNEQFF
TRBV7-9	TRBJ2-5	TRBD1	CASSQTGGKETQYF
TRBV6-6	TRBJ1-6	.	CASSYSSWGNSPLHF
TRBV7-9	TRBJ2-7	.	CASSLAGRFSYEQYF
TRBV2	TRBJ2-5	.	CASRYQETQYF
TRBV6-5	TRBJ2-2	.	CATRSEYTTGELFF
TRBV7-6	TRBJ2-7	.	CASSSRVRSYEQYF
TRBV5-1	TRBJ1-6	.	CASSPVSGSPLHF
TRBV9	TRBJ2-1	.	CASSPRGGTRDSYNEQFF
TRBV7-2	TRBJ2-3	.	CASSLIGGPLNEDTQYF
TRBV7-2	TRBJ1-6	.	CASSPWAGDNSPLHF
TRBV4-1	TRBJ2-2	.	CASSQKTGTNTGELFF
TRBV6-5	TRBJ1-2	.	CASRESGGHGYTF
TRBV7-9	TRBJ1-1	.	CASSFGTMNTEAFF
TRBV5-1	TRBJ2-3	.	CASSVGHGSTDTQYF
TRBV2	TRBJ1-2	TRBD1	CASSTPGTGINYGYTF
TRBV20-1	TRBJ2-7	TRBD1	CSAPRTGSLREQYF
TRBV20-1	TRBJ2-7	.	CSALYRDISYEQYF
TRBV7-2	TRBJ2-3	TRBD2	CASSLVGGVTDTQYF
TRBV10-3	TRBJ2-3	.	CAISLQDSDTQYF